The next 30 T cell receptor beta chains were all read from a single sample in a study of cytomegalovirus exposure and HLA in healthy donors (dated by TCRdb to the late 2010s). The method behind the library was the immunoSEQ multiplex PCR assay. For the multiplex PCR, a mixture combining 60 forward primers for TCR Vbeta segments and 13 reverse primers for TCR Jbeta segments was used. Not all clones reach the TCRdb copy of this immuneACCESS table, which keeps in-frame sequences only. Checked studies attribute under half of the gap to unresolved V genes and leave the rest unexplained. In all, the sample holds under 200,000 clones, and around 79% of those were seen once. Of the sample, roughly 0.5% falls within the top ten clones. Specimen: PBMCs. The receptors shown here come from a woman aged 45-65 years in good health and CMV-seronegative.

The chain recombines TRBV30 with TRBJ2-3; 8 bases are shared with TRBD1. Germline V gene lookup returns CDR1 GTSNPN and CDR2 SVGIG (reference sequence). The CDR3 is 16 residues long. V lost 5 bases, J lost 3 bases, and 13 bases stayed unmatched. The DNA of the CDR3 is TGTGCCTGGGGAGGACAGGGTCCTCTCTTGACAGATACGCAGTATTTT. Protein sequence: CAWGGQGPLLTDTQYF.

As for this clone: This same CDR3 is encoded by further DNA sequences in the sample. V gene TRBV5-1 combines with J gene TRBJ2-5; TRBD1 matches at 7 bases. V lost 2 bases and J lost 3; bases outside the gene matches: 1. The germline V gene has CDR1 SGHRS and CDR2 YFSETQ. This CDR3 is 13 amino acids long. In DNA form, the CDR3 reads TGCGCCAGCAGCTTCACAGGGGAAGAGACCCAGTACTTC. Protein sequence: CASSFTGEETQYF.

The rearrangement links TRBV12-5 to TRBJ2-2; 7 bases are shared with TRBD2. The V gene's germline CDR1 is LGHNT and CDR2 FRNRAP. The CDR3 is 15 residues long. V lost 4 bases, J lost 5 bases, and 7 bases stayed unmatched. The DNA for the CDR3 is TGTGCTAGTGGTTCGAGCGGGACGAGGACCGGGGAGCTGTTTTTT. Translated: CASGSSGTRTGELFF.

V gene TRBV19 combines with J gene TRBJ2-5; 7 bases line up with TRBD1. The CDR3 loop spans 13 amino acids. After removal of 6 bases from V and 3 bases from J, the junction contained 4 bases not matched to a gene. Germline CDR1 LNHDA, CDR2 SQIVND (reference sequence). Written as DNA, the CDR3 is TGTGCCAGTAGACCTGGGACAGAAGAGACCCAGTACTTC. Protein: CASRPGTEETQYF.

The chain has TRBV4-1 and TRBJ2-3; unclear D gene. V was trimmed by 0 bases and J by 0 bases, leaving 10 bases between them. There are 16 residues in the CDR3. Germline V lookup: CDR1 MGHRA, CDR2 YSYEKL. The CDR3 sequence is CASSQEITLSTDTQYF. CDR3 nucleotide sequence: TGCGCCAGCAGCCAAGAGATTACACTAAGCACAGATACGCAGTATTTT.

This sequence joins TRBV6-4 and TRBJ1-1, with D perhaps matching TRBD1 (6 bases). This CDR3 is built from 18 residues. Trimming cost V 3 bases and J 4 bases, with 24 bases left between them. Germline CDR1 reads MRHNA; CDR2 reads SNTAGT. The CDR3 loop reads CASSEICQGHFQGTEAFF. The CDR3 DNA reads TGTGCCAGCAGTGAAATTTGTCAGGGGCACTTTCAGGGCACTGAAGCTTTCTTT.

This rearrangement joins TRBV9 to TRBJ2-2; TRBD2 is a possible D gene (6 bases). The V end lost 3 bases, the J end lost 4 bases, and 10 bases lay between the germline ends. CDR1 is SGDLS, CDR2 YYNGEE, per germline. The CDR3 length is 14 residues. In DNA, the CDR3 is TGTGCCAGCAGCGCCGGGGGAGTCACCGGGGAGCTGTTTTTT. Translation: CASSAGGVTGELFF.

The CDR3 region has the DNA TGTGCCAGCAGCTTAACTAGCGGGGACCGGGAGACCCAGTACTTC. Translating gives CASSLTSGDRETQYF. This rearrangement joins TRBV7-2 to TRBJ2-5; 10 nucleotides line up with TRBD2. V gave up 2 bases and J gave up 5 bases; unmatched junction bases: 5. The germline V gene has CDR1 SGHTA and CDR2 FQGNSA. CDR3 length equals 15 residues.

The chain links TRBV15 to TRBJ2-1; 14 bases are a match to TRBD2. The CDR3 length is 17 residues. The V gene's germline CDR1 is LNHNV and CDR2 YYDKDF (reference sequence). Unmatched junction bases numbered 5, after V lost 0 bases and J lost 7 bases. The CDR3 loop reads CATSRDLGTSGSNEQFF. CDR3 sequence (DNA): TGTGCCACCAGCAGAGATCTTGGGACTAGCGGGAGTAATGAGCAGTTCTTC.

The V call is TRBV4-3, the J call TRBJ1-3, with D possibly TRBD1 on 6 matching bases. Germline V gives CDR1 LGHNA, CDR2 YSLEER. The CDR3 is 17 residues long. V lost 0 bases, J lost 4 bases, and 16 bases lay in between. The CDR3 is CASSQEGGRGRGNTIYF. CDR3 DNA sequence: TGCGCCAGCAGCCAAGAAGGTGGGCGGGGGCGAGGAAACACCATATATTTT.

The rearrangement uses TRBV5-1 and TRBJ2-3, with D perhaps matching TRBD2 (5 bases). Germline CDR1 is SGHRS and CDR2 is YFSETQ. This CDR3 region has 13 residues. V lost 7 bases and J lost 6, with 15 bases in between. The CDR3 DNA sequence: TGCGCCAGCGGAGGAGGAGCGGCGGATACGCAGTATTTT. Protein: CASGGGAADTQYF.

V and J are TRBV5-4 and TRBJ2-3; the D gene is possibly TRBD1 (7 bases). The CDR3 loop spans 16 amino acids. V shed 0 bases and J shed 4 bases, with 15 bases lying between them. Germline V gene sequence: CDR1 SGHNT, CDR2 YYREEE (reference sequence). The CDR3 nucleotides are TGTGCCAGCAGCTTGGACACTGCCAGGGGGGCAGATACGCAGTATTTT. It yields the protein CASSLDTARGADTQYF.

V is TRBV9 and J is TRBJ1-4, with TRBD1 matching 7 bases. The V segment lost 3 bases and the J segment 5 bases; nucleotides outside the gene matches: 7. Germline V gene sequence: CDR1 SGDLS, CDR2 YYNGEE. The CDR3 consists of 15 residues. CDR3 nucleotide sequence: TGTGCCAGCAGCGGGACCGGGACAGTGAATGAAAAACTGTTTTTT. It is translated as CASSGTGTVNEKLFF.

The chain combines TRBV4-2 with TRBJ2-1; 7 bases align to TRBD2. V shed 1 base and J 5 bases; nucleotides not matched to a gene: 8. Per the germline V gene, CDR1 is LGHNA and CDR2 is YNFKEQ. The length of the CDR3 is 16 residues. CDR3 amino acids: CASSQGRAGAHNEQFF. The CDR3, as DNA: TGTGCCAGCAGCCAAGGGAGGGCGGGAGCTCACAATGAGCAGTTCTTC.

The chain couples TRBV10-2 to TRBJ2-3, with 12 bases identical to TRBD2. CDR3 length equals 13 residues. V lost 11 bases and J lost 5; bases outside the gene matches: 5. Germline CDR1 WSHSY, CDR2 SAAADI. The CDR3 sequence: CAARTSGKDTQYF. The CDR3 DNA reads TGCGCCGCCCGGACTAGCGGGAAAGATACGCAGTATTTT.

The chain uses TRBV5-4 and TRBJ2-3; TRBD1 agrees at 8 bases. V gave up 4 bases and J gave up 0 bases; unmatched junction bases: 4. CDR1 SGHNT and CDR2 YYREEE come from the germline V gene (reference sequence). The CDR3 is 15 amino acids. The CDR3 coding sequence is TGTGCCAGCAGCCCAGGGGGCACTAGCACAGATACGCAGTATTTT. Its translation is CASSPGGTSTDTQYF.

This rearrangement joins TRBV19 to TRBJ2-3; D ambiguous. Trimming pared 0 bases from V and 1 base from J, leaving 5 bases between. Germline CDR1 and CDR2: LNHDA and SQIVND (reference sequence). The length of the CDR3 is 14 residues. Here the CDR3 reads CASSIDLGTDTQYF. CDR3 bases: TGTGCCAGTAGTATAGATCTAGGCACAGATACGCAGTATTTT.

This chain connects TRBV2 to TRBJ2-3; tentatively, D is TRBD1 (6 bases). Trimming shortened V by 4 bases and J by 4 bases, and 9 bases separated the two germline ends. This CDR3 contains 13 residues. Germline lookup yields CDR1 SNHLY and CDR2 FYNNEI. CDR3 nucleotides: TGTGCCAGCAGTGTGAACAGGGCAGATACGCAGTATTTT. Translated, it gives CASSVNRADTQYF.

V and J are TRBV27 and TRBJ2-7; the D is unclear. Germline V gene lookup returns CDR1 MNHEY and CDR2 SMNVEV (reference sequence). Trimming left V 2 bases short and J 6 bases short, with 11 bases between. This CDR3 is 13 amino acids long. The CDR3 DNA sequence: TGTGCCAGCAGTTTACCTAAGTCAGGCGAGCAGTACTTC. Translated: CASSLPKSGEQYF.

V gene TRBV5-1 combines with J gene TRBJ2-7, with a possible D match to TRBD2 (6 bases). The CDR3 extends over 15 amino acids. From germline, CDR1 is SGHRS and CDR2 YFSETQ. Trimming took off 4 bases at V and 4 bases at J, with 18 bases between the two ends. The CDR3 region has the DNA TGCGCCAGCAGCCGGGCCTCGGGAGACTTTTACGAGCAGTACTTC. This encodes CASSRASGDFYEQYF. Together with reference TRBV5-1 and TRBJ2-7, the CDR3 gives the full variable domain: KAGVTQTPRYLIKTRGQQVTLSCSPISGHRSVSWYQQTPGQGLQFLFEYFSETQRNKGNFPGRFSGRQFSNSRSEMNVSTLELGDSALYLCASSRASGDFYEQYFGPGTRLTVT.

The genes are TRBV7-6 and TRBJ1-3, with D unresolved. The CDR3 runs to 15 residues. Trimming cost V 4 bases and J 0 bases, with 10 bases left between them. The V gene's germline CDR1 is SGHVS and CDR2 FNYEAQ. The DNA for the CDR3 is TGTGCCAGCAGCTCCACAGTTAACTCTGGAAACACCATATATTTT. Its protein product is CASSSTVNSGNTIYF.

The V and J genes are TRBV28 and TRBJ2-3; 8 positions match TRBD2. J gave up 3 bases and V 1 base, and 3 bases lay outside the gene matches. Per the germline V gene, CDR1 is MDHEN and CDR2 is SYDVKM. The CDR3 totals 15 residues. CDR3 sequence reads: CASSLFGGGTDTQYF. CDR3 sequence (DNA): TGTGCCAGCAGTTTATTCGGGGGGGGAACAGATACGCAGTATTTT.

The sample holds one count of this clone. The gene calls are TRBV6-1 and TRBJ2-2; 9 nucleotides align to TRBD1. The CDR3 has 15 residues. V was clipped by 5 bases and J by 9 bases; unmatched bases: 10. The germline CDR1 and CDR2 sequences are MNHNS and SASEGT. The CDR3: CASSSGQGMERELFF. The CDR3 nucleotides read TGTGCCAGCAGTTCGGGACAGGGTATGGAGAGGGAGCTGTTTTTT.

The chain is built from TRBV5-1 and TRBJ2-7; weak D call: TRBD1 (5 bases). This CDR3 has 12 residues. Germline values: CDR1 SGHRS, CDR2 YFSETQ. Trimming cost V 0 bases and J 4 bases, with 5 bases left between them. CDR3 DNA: TGCGCCAGCAGCTTGGAGGGGTACGAGCAGTACTTC. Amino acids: CASSLEGYEQYF.

The CDR3 sequence: CASSRTGSTDTQYF. The CDR3 coding sequence is TGTGCCAGCAGCCGGACAGGGAGCACAGATACGCAGTATTTT. The rearrangement uses TRBV7-3 and TRBJ2-3; 8 bases line up with TRBD1. Looked up from germline, CDR1 is SGHTA and CDR2 is FQGTGA. The ends lost 5 bases at V and 0 bases at J; junction bases unmatched: 1. The CDR3 extends over 14 amino acids.

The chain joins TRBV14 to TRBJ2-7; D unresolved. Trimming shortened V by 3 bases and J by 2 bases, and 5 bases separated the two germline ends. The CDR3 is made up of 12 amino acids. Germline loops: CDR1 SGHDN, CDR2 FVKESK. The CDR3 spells CASSQRAYEQYF. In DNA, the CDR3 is TGTGCCAGCAGCCAGCGAGCCTACGAGCAGTACTTC.

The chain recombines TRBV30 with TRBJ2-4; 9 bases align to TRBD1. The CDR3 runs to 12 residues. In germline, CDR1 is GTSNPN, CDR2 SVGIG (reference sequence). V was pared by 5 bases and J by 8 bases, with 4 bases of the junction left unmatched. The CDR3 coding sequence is TGTGCCTGGTTGGACAGGGGTTACATTCAGTACTTC. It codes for CAWLDRGYIQYF.

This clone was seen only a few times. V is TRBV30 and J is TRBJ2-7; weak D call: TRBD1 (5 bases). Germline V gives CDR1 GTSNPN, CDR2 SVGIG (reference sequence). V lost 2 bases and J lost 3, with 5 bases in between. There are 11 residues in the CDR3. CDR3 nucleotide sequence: TGTGCCTGGAGTAGGGGCTACGAGCAGTACTTC. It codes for CAWSRGYEQYF.

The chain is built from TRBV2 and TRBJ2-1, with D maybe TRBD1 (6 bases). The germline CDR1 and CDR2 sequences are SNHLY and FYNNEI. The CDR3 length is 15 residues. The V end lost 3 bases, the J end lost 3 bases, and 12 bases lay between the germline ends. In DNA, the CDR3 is TGTGCCAGCAGTGAGCGACAGGACATCTACAATGAGCAGTTCTTC. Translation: CASSERQDIYNEQFF. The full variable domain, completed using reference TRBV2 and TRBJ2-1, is EPEVTQTPSHQVTQMGQEVILRCVPISNHLYFYWYRQILGQKVEFLVSFYNNEISEKSEIFDDQFSVERPDGSNFTLKIRSTKLEDSAMYFCASSERQDIYNEQFFGPGTRLTVL.

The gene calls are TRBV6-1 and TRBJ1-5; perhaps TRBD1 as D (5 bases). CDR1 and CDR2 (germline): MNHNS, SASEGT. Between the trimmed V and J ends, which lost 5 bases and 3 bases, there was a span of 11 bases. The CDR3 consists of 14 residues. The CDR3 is CASSSRVLNQPQHF. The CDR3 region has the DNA TGTGCCAGCAGTTCCAGGGTCCTCAATCAGCCCCAGCATTTT.